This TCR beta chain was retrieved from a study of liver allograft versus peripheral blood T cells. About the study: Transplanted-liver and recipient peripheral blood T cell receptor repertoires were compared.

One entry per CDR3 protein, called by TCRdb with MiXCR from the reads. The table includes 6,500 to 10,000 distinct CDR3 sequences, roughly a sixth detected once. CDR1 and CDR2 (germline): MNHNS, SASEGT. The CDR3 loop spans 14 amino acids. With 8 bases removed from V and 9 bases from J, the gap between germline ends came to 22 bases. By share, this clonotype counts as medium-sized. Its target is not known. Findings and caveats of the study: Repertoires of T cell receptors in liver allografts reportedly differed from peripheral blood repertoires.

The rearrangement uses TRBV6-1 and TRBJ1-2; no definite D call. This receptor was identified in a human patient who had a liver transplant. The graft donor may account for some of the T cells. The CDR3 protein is CASVELSEAISYTF. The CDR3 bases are TGTGCCAGCGTAGAGCTCTCAGAGGCTATTAGCTACACCTTC.